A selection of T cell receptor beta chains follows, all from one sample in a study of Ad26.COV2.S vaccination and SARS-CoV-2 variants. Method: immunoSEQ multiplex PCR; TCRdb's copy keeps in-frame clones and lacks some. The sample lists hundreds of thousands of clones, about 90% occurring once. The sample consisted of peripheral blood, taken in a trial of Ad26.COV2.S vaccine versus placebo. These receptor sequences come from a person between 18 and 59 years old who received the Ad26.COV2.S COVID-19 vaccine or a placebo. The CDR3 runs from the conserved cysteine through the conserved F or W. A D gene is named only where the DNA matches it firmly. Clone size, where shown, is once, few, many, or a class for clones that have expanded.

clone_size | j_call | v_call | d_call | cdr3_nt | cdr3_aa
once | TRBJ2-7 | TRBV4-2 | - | TGTGCCAGCAGCCAGGATTTCTCCTACGAGCAGTACTTC | CASSQDFSYEQYF
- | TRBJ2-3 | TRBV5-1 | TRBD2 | TGCGCCAGCAGCCACGGACTAGCGGGAGGGCCAGATACGCAGTATTTT | CASSHGLAGGPDTQYF
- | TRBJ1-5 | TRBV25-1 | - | TGTGCCAGCAGTGAGCCTCATAGCAATCAGCCCCAGCATTTT | CASSEPHSNQPQHF
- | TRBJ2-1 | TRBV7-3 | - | TGTGCCAGCAGCTTAGGGGGGTCCGCCAATGAGCAGTTCTTC | CASSLGGSANEQFF
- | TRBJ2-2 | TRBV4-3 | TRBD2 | TGCGCCAGCAGCCAAACTAAACCCCTAGCGGGGACGAACACCGGGGAGCTGTTTTTT | CASSQTKPLAGTNTGELFF
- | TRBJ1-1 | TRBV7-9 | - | TGTGCCAGCAGCCGGACGGGCCAGAGTTTTGAAGCTTTCTTT | CASSRTGQSFEAFF
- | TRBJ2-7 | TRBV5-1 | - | TGCGCCAGCAGCTTCACTGGCGATTTCTACGAGCAGTACTTC | CASSFTGDFYEQYF
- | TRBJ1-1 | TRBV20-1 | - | TGCAGTGCTAGTAGTCCGAACACTGAAGCTTTCTTT | CSASSPNTEAFF
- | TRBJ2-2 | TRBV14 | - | TGTGCCAGCAGCATAACAGGGATTAACACCGGGGAGCTGTTTTTT | CASSITGINTGELFF
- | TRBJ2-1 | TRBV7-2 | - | TGTGCCAGTCCCCCCCGGGGCGCCCCCTACAATGAGCAGTTCTTC | CASPPRGAPYNEQFF
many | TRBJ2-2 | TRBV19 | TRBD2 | TGTGCCAGTAGTAGGGGTTCTAGCGGGAGCTTCACCGGGGAGCTGTTTTTT | CASSRGSSGSFTGELFF
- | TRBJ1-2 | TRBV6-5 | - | TGTGCCAGCAGTTCAAGCCATGGCTACACCTTC | CASSSSHGYTF
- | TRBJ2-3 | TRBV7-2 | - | TGTGCCAGCAGCTCCGAGGGACAAAGGAGGACAGATACGCAGTATTTT | CASSSEGQRRTDTQYF
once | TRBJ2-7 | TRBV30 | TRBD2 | TGTGCCGGGGGGGGCTCCTACGAGCAGTACTTC | CAGGGSYEQYF
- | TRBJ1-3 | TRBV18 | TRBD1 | TGTGCCAGCTCACAAGGTTCGACAGGGGTCTCTGGAAACACCATATATTTT | CASSQGSTGVSGNTIYF
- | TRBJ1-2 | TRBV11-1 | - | TGTGCCAGCAGCTTTGGGGGACCCTATGGCTACACCTTC | CASSFGGPYGYTF
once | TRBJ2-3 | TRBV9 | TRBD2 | TGTGCCAGCAGCGTAGAAATCACTAGCGGGGGGATAGATACGCAGTATTTT | CASSVEITSGGIDTQYF
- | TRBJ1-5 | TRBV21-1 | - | TGTGCCAGCAGCGGGCGCGGCTCAGGGGGCGAGAGTCAGCCCCAGCATTTT | CASSGRGSGGESQPQHF
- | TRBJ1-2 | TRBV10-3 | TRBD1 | TGTGCCATCACCAGACAGGGGGCAAACTATGGCTACACCTTC | CAITRQGANYGYTF
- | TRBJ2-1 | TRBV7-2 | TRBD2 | TGTGCCAGCAGCTTATCGGGGGGGTCCTACAATGAGCAGTTCTTC | CASSLSGGSYNEQFF
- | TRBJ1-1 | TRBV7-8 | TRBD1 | TGTGCCAGCAGCTTAGGGGACAGGGGGCGATTCAACACTGAAGCTTTCTTT | CASSLGDRGRFNTEAFF
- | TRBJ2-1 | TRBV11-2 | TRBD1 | TGTGCCAGCAGCCCACAGGGGGTAAGCTCCTACAATGAGCAGTTCTTC | CASSPQGVSSYNEQFF
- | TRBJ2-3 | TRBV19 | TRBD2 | TGTGCCAGTACTGAGGGAGGGGCAGATACGCAGTATTTT | CASTEGGADTQYF
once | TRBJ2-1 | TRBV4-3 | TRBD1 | TGCGCCAGCAGCCAAAAGGACAGGAGCAATGAGCAGTTCTTC | CASSQKDRSNEQFF
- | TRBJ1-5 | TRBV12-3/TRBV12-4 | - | TGTGCCAGCAGTTTAGGCTGGGGAGGGCCCCAGCATTTT | CASSLGWGGPQHF